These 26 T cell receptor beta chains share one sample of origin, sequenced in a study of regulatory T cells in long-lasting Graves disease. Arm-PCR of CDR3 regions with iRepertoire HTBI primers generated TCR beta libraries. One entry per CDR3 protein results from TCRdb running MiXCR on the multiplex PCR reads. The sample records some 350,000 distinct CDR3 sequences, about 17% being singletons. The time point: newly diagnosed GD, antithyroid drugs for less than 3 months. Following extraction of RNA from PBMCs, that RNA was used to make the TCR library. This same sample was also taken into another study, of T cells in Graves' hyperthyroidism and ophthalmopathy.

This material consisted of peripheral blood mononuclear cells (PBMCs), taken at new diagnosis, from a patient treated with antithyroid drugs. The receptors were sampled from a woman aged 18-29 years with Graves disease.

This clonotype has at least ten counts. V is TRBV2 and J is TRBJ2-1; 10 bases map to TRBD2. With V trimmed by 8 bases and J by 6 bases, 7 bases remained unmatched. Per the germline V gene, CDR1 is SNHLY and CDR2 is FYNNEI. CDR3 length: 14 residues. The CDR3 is CASQTSGTVNEQFF. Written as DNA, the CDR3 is TGTGCCAGCCAAACTAGCGGGACGGTCAATGAGCAGTTCTTC. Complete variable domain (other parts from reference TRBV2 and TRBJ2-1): EPEVTQTPSHQVTQMGQEVILRCVPISNHLYFYWYRQILGQKVEFLVSFYNNEISEKSEIFDDQFSVERPDGSNFTLKIRSTKLEDSAMYFCASQTSGTVNEQFFGPGTRLTVL.

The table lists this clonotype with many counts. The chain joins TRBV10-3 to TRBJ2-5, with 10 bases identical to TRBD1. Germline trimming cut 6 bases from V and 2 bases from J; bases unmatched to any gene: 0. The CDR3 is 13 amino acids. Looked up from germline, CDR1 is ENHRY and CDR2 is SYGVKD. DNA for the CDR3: TGTGCCATCAGGGACAGGGGGCAAGAGACCCAGTACTTC. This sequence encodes CAIRDRGQETQYF.

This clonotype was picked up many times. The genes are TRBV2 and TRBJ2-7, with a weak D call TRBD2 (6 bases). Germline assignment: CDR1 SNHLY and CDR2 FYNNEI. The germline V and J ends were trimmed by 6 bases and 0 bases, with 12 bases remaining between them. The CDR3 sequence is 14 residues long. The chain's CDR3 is CASRLAEGSYEQYF. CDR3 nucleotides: TGTGCCAGCAGATTAGCGGAGGGCTCCTACGAGCAGTACTTC.

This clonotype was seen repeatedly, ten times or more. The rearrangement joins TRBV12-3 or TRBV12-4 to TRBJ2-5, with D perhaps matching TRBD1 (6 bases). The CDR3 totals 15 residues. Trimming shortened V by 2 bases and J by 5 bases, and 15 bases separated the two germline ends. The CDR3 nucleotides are TGTGCCAGCAGTTTATGGGGGCCGGGTCGGGAGACCCAGTACTTC. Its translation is CASSLWGPGRETQYF.

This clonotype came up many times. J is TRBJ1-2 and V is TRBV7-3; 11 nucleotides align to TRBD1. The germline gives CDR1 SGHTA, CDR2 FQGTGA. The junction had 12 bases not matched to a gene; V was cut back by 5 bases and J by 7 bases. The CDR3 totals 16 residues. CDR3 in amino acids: CASSGLTGTGGSGYTF. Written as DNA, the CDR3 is TGTGCCAGCAGCGGACTGACTGGGACAGGGGGAAGTGGCTACACCTTC.

CDR3 in DNA: TGTGCCAGCAGTTTGTCCGGGACAGGGCCCGACTATGGCTACACCTTC. Amino acid sequence: CASSLSGTGPDYGYTF. The chain recombines TRBV2 with TRBJ1-2; 9 bases fit TRBD1. The CDR3 length is 16 residues. The germline V gene encodes CDR1 SNHLY and CDR2 FYNNEI. Unmatched junction bases numbered 10, after V lost 5 bases and J lost 3 bases.

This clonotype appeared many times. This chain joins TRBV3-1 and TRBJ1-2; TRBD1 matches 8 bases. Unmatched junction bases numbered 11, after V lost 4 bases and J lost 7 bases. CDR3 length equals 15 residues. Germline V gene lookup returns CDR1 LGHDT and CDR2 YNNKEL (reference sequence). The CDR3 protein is CASSRPGTGSGGYTF. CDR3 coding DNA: TGTGCCAGCAGCCGACCCGGGACAGGATCAGGTGGCTACACCTTC.

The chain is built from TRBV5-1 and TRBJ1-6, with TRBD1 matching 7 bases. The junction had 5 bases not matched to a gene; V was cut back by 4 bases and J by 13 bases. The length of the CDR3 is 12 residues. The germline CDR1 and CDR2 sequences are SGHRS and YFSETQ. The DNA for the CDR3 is TGCGCCAGCAGCGCGGACAGGTTTCCCCTCCACTTT. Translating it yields CASSADRFPLHF.

CDR3 DNA sequence: TGTGCCAGCAGTGAACTAGCGGGAGAGTACAATGAGCAGTTCTTC. Translated: CASSELAGEYNEQFF. The chain carries TRBV6-2 or TRBV6-3 and TRBJ2-1, with TRBD2 matching 11 bases. The CDR3 spans 15 residues. CDR1 is MNHEY and CDR2 is SVGEGT in the germline V gene. The ends lost 5 bases at V and 4 bases at J; junction bases unmatched: 4.

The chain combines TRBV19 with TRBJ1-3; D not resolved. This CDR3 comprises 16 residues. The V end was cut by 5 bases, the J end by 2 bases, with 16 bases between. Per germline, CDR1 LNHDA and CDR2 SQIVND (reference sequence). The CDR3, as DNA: TGTGCCAGTAGTCATCAGATTCGACTAGCTGGAAACACCATATATTTT. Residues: CASSHQIRLAGNTIYF.

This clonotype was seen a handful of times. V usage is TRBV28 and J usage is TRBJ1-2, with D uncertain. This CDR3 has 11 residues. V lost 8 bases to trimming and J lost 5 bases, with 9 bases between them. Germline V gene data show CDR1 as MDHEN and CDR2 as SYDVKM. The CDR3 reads CASAFGYGYTF. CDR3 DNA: TGTGCCAGCGCTTTTGGGTATGGCTACACCTTC.

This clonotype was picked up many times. In DNA form, the CDR3 reads TGTGCCAGCAGCGCTACTGCTAGCGGGAGTTACGAGCAGTACTTC. Encoded protein: CASSATASGSYEQYF. This sequence joins TRBV9 and TRBJ2-7; 10 positions match TRBD2. This CDR3 comprises 15 residues. Germline lookup yields CDR1 SGDLS and CDR2 YYNGEE. Unmatched junction bases numbered 7, after V lost 3 bases and J lost 4 bases.

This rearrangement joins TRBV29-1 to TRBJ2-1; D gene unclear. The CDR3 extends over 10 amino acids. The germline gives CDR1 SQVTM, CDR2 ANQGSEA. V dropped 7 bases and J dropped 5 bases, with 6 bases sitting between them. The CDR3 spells CSAWNNEQFF. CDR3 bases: TGCAGCGCCTGGAACAATGAGCAGTTCTTC.

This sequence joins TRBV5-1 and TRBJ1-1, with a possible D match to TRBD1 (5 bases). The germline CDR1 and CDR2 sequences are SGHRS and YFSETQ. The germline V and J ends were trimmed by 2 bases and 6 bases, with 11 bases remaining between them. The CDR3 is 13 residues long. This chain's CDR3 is CASSFGGASEAFF. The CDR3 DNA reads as TGCGCCAGCAGCTTTGGTGGGGCATCTGAAGCTTTCTTT.

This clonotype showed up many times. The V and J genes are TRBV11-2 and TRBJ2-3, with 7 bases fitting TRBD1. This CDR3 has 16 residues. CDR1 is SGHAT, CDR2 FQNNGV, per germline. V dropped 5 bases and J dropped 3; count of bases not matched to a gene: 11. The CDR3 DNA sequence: TGTGCCAGCAGCGCGAATCGGAGACAGGGTACAGATACGCAGTATTTT. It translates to CASSANRRQGTDTQYF.

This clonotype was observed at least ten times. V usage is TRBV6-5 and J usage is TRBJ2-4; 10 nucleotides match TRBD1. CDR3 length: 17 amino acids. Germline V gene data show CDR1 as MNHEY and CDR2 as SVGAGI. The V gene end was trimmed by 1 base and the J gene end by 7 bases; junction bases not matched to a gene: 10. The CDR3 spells CASSYLGGQGVANIQYF. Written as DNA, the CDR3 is TGTGCCAGCAGTTACTTGGGAGGACAGGGGGTGGCGAACATTCAGTACTTC.

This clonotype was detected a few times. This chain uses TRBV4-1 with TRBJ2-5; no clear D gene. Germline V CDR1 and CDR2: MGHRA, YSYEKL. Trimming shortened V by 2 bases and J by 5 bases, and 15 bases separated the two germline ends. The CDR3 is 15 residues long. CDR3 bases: TGCGCCAGCAGCCAATCGCCTTCTCCATGGGAGACCCAGTACTTC. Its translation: CASSQSPSPWETQYF.

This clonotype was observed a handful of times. CDR3 coding DNA: TGCAGTGCTTCCACAGGGAGGATCCCTAACTATGGCTACACCTTC. It translates to CSASTGRIPNYGYTF. The rearrangement joins TRBV20-1 to TRBJ1-2, with a weak D call TRBD1 (6 bases). Trimming left V 5 bases short and J 0 bases short, with 16 bases between. Germline-derived CDR1 and CDR2 are DFQATT and SNEGSKA (reference sequence). There are 15 residues in the CDR3.

The CDR3 protein is CSVAGTNYNEQFF. The CDR3 DNA follows: TGCAGCGTTGCCGGGACTAACTACAATGAGCAGTTCTTC. The chain has TRBV29-1 and TRBJ2-1, with 7 bases that match TRBD2. Germline CDR1 reads SQVTM; CDR2 reads ANQGSEA. J gave up 3 bases and V 4 bases, and 3 bases lay outside the gene matches. The CDR3 covers 13 residues.

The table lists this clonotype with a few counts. The CDR3 DNA is TGTGCCAGCTACAAGGTAGAGAACACTGAAGCTTTCTTT. Amino acid sequence: CASYKVENTEAFF. The rearrangement uses TRBV27 and TRBJ1-1, with D unresolved. Trimming left V 8 bases short and J 1 base short, with 11 bases between. This CDR3 has 13 residues. CDR1 and CDR2 (germline): MNHEY, SMNVEV (reference sequence).

CDR3 bases: TGCAGTGCCACGGTCGTGGGAAGCTCCTACAATGAGCAGTTCTTC. It is translated as CSATVVGSSYNEQFF. V is TRBV20-1 and J is TRBJ2-1; D remains unclear. V shed 6 bases and J shed 0 bases, with 15 bases lying between them. This CDR3 contains 15 residues. Germline V CDR1 and CDR2: DFQATT, SNEGSKA (reference sequence).

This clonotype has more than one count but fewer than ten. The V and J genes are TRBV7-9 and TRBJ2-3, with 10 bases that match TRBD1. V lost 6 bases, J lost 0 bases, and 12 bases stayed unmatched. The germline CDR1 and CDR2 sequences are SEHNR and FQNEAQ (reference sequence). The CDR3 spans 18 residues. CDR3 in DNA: TGTGCCAGCAGAATGCCCGGGGGACAGGGGTTAAGCACAGATACGCAGTATTTT. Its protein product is CASRMPGGQGLSTDTQYF.

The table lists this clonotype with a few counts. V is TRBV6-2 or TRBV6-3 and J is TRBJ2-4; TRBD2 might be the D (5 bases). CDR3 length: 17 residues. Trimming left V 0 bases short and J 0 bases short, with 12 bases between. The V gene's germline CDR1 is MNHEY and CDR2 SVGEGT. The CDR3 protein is CASSYSPGLTAKNIQYF. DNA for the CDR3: TGTGCCAGCAGTTACTCACCCGGACTCACAGCCAAAAACATTCAGTACTTC.

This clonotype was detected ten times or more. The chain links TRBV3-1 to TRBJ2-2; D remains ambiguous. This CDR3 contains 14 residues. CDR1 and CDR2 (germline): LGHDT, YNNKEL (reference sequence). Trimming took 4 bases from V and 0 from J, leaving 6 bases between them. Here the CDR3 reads CASSPATNTGELFF. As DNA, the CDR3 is TGTGCCAGCAGCCCGGCTACGAACACCGGGGAGCTGTTTTTT. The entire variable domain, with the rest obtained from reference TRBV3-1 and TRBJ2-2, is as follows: DTAVSQTPKYLVTQMGNDKSIKCEQNLGHDTMYWYKQDSKKFLKIMFSYNNKELIINETVPNRFSPKSPDKAHLNLHINSLELGDSAVYFCASSPATNTGELFFGEGSRLTVL.

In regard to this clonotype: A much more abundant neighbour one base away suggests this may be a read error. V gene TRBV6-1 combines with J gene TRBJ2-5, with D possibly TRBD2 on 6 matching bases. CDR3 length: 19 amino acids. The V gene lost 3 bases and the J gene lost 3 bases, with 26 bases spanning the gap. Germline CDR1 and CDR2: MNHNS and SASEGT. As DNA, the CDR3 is TGTGCCAGCAGTGATACCTCAGGGACTCCTCGGACCGATAAAGAGACCCAGTACTTC. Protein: CASSDTSGTPRTDKETQYF.

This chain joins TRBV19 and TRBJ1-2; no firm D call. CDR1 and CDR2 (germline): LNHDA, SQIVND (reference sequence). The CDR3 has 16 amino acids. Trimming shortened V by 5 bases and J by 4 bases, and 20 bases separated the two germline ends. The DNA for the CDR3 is TGTGCCAGTAGTGACAACCGGGTCCTCGGGTTCTATGGCTACACCTTC. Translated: CASSDNRVLGFYGYTF. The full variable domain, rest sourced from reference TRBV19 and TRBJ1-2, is DGGITQSPKYLFRKEGQNVTLSCEQNLNHDAMYWYRQDPGQGLRLIYYSQIVNDFQKGDIAEGYSVSREKKESFPLTVTSAQKNPTAFYLCASSDNRVLGFYGYTFGSGTRLTVV.